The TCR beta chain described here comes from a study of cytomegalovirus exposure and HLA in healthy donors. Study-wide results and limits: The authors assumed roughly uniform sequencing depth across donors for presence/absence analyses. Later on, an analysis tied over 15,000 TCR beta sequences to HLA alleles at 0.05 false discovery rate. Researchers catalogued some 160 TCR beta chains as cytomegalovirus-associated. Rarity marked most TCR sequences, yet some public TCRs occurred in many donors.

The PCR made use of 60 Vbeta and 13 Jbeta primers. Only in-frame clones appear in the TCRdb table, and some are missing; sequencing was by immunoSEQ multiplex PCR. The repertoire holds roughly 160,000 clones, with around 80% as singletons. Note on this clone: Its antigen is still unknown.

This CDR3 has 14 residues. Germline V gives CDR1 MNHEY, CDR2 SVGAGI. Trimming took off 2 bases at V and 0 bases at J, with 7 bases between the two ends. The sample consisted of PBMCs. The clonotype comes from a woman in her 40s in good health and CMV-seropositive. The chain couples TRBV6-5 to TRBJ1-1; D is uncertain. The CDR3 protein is CASSYHNMNTEAFF. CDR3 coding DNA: TGTGCCAGCAGTTACCACAACATGAACACTGAAGCTTTCTTT.